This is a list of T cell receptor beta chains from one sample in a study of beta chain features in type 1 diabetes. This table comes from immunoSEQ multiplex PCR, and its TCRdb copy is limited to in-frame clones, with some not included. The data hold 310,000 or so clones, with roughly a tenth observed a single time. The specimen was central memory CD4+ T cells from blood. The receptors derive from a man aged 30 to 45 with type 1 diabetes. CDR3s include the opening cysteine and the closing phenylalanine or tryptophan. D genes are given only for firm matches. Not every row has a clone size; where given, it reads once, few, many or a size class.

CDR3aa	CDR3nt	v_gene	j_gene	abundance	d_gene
CSVRAGEREFF	TGCAGCGTCCGAGCGGGCGAACGTGAGTTCTTC	TRBV29-1	TRBJ2-1	few	-
CASSPQGEDGYTF	TGTGCCAGCAGTCCGCAGGGGGAAGATGGCTACACCTTC	TRBV2	TRBJ1-2	few	TRBD1
CASALGYEQYF	TGTGCCAGCGCCTTGGGGTACGAGCAGTACTTC	TRBV25-1	TRBJ2-7	-	-
CASSPQGQETQYF	TGTGCCAGCAGTCCACAGGGACAAGAGACCCAGTACTTC	TRBV6-5	TRBJ2-5	few	-
CASKSRLGDNEQFF	TGTGCCAGCAAAAGCAGGCTAGGGGACAATGAGCAGTTCTTC	TRBV6-4	TRBJ2-1	few	-
CASSYLQGSTEAFF	TGTGCCAGCAGTTACCTACAGGGGAGCACTGAAGCTTTCTTT	TRBV6-6	TRBJ1-1	-	TRBD1
CAISESNTGTANTGELFF	TGTGCCATCAGTGAGTCGAATACCGGGACGGCGAACACCGGGGAGCTGTTTTTT	TRBV10-3	TRBJ2-2	-	-
CASSLRYSIYGYTF	TGTGCCAGCAGTTTAAGATACAGTATCTATGGCTACACCTTC	TRBV27	TRBJ1-2	-	-
CASSSFLDSDTQYF	TGTGCCAGCAGTTCCTTTCTCGACTCAGATACGCAGTATTTT	TRBV28	TRBJ2-3	few	-
CASSQDSIGGNEKLFF	TGCGCCAGCAGCCAAGATTCCATCGGAGGTAATGAAAAACTGTTTTTT	TRBV11-2	TRBJ1-4	few	-
CASSFPGGSTDTQYF	TGTGCCAGCAGCTTCCCCGGGGGAAGCACAGATACGCAGTATTTT	TRBV7-9	TRBJ2-3	-	-
CASSGGAGGTDTQYF	TGTGCCAGCAGCGGTGGGGCGGGGGGCACAGATACGCAGTATTTT	TRBV9	TRBJ2-3	few	TRBD2
CASSDTGLGPTHNEQFF	TGTGCCAGCAGTGACACGGGACTAGGCCCTACCCACAATGAGCAGTTCTTC	TRBV6-4	TRBJ2-1	many	TRBD2
CASSFQGTKTEAFF	TGTGCCAGCAGCTTTCAGGGAACCAAAACTGAAGCTTTCTTT	TRBV7-2	TRBJ1-1	few	-
CASSRLEKGGETQYF	TGTGCCAGCAGCCGACTCGAAAAGGGTGGGGAGACCCAGTACTTC	TRBV13	TRBJ2-5	many	-
CASSIHGSEQFF	TGTGCCAGTAGTATTCACGGTTCTGAGCAGTTCTTC	TRBV19	TRBJ2-1	few	-
CASTTQGTGNTIYF	TGTGCCAGTACCACACAGGGGACTGGAAACACCATATATTTT	TRBV19	TRBJ1-3	many	TRBD1
CASSSTSGSYEQYF	TGTGCCAGCAGCTCCACCTCAGGGTCCTACGAGCAGTACTTC	TRBV7-2	TRBJ2-7	few	-
CASSTRRDTQYF	TGTGCCAGCAGCACACGGAGGGATACGCAGTATTTT	TRBV7-9	TRBJ2-3	many	-
CASSLVGLGNTEAFF	TGTGCCAGCAGCTTAGTGGGCCTGGGGAACACTGAAGCTTTCTTT	TRBV7-2	TRBJ1-1	few	-
CASSYGRLGDSDTQYF	TGTGCCAGCAGTTACGGGAGGCTCGGGGATTCAGATACGCAGTATTTT	TRBV6-5	TRBJ2-3	few	-
CASSVMSSPDTQYF	TGTGCCAGCAGCGTTATGAGTTCTCCAGATACGCAGTATTTT	TRBV9	TRBJ2-3	few	-
CASSLDGRNTGELFF	TGTGCCAGCAGCTTAGATGGAAGGAACACCGGGGAGCTGTTTTTT	TRBV7-2	TRBJ2-2	few	-
CASSPGRDQPQHF	TGTGCCAGCTCACCGGGTAGAGATCAGCCCCAGCATTTT	TRBV18	TRBJ1-5	few	-
CASSLGPGAYGYTF	TGTGCCAGCAGCTTGGGTCCGGGGGCCTATGGCTACACCTTC	TRBV5-6	TRBJ1-2	-	-
CASSPTEGAKTQYF	TGCGCCAGCAGCCCCACAGAGGGGGCGAAGACCCAGTACTTC	TRBV5-1	TRBJ2-5	-	TRBD1
CASSGTSSSYEQYF	TGTGCCAGCAGCGGAACTAGCAGCTCCTACGAGCAGTACTTC	TRBV11-2	TRBJ2-7	many	-
CASSSTGGYNEQFF	TGTGCCAGCAGTTCTACAGGGGGTTACAATGAGCAGTTCTTC	TRBV6-6	TRBJ2-1	few	TRBD1
CASSQGLAGAYEQYF	TGTGCCAGCTCTCAGGGACTAGCGGGGGCCTACGAGCAGTACTTC	TRBV18	TRBJ2-7	-	TRBD2
CASSVAGVTDTQYF	TGTGCCAGCAGCGTAGCGGGGGTCACAGATACGCAGTATTTT	TRBV9	TRBJ2-3	-	-
CASSPTGADNSPLHF	TGTGCCAGCTCACCGACGGGGGCGGATAATTCACCCCTCCACTTT	TRBV18	TRBJ1-6	-	-
CASNPGQGVFSGYTF	TGTGCCAGCAATCCGGGACAGGGGGTTTTCAGTGGCTACACCTTC	TRBV6-5	TRBJ1-2	few	TRBD1
CASSSLAGEQFF	TGTGCCAGCAGCTCGTTAGCGGGGGAGCAGTTCTTC	TRBV7-2	TRBJ2-1	-	TRBD2
CASRTGGGKSYEQYF	TGTGCCAGCAGAACAGGGGGAGGAAAATCCTACGAGCAGTACTTC	TRBV7-9	TRBJ2-7	few	TRBD1
CASSPDPRQSPLHF	TGTGCCAGCAGTCCCGACCCAAGACAATCACCCCTCCACTTT	TRBV7-2	TRBJ1-6	few	-
CASSLAVAGDVEAFF	TGTGCCAGCAGCTTAGCGGTCGCAGGGGACGTAGAAGCTTTCTTT	TRBV7-8	TRBJ1-1	-	-
CASSAPGHNQPQHF	TGTGCCAGCAGCGCTCCGGGGCACAATCAGCCCCAGCATTTT	TRBV9	TRBJ1-5	few	-
CASSYLGGYEQYF	TGTGCCAGCAGCTACCTAGGTGGATACGAGCAGTACTTC	TRBV7-8	TRBJ2-7	-	-
CASSLATGGNTEAFF	TGTGCCAGTAGTCTAGCGACAGGGGGGAACACTGAAGCTTTCTTT	TRBV19	TRBJ1-1	few	TRBD1
CASSFASGNEKLFF	TGCGCCAGCAGCTTCGCGTCAGGGAATGAAAAACTGTTTTTT	TRBV5-1	TRBJ1-4	-	-
CASTHRIAGGGNEQFF	TGTGCCAGCACCCACCGGATAGCGGGGGGTGGAAATGAGCAGTTCTTC	TRBV6-6	TRBJ2-1	-	TRBD2
CASSFSGQGGGYTF	TGTGCCAGCAGTTTCTCCGGCCAGGGTGGTGGCTACACCTTC	TRBV28	TRBJ1-2	few	-
CSVRGGSYNEQFF	TGCAGCGTTCGTGGGGGCTCCTACAATGAGCAGTTCTTC	TRBV29-1	TRBJ2-1	-	-
CASRAWDRGDEQYF	TGTGCCAGCAGAGCTTGGGACAGGGGCGACGAGCAGTACTTC	TRBV27	TRBJ2-7	-	TRBD1
CASSEGQLYNEQFF	TGTGCCAGCAGTGAGGGACAGTTATACAATGAGCAGTTCTTC	TRBV6-1	TRBJ2-1	once	TRBD1
CSVEAGIGDGYTF	TGCAGCGTTGAGGCAGGGATAGGCGATGGCTACACCTTC	TRBV29-1	TRBJ1-2	-	-
CASSGATPTPEQYF	TGTGCCAGCAGCGGGGCGACTCCCACCCCCGAGCAGTACTTC	TRBV9	TRBJ2-7	few	-
CASSLVENQPQHF	TGTGCCAGCAGCTTGGTTGAAAATCAGCCCCAGCATTTT	TRBV7-2	TRBJ1-5	-	-
CASSVLAGGQDTQYF	TGTGCCAGCAGCGTGCTAGCGGGGGGCCAGGATACGCAGTATTTT	TRBV9	TRBJ2-3	few	TRBD2
CASSLAQLGQGVRNEQFF	TGCGCCAGCAGCTTGGCCCAATTAGGACAGGGGGTCAGGAATGAGCAGTTCTTC	TRBV5-1	TRBJ2-1	-	TRBD1
CASSRRGGETQYF	TGTGCCAGCAGTAGGCGGGGAGGGGAGACCCAGTACTTC	TRBV27	TRBJ2-5	once	TRBD2